What follows are 21 T cell receptor beta chains derived from one specimen sequenced in a study of cytotoxic CD8 clonotypes in ibrutinib-treated CLL. Produced via immunoSEQ multiplex PCR; TCRdb's table is partial and in-frame only. The sample consists of about 69,000 clones, 80% of them appearing once. Sequences were derived from PBMCs, sampled at disease progression, from a patient treated with ibrutinib. Receptors originate from a human donor with chronic lymphocytic leukemia.

J is TRBJ1-5 and V is TRBV10-3; D is possibly TRBD1 (5 bases). From germline, CDR1 is ENHRY and CDR2 SYGVKD. V shed 0 bases and J shed 3 bases, with 15 bases lying between them. There are 17 residues in the CDR3. Written as DNA, the CDR3 is TGTGCCATCAGTGAGTCGATGTCCAGGGTTAACAATCAGCCCCAGCATTTT. This translates into CAISESMSRVNNQPQHF.

The chain uses TRBV25-1 and TRBJ2-3; TRBD2 matches at 7 bases. V lost 5 bases to trimming and J lost 5 bases; unmatched junction nucleotides: 1. The CDR3 consists of 12 residues. Germline-derived CDR1 and CDR2 are MGHDK and SYGVNS. The CDR3 nucleotides are TGTGCCAGCAGTTCGGGAGGAGATACGCAGTATTTT. Amino acid sequence: CASSSGGDTQYF. Based on the CDR3 plus reference TRBV25-1 and TRBJ2-3, the full variable domain is EADIYQTPRYLVIGTGKKITLECSQTMGHDKMYWYQQDPGMELHLIHYSYGVNSTEKGDLSSESTVSRIRTEHFPLTLESARPSHTSQYLCASSSGGDTQYFGPGTRLTVL.

The chain recombines TRBV10-3 with TRBJ2-3, with D perhaps being TRBD1 or TRBD2 (5 bases each). Trimming removed 2 bases from V and 4 bases from J, with 7 bases in between. From germline, CDR1 is ENHRY and CDR2 SYGVKD. The length of the CDR3 is 13 residues. The CDR3 reads CAISEPGPDTQYF. Written as DNA, the CDR3 is TGTGCCATCAGTGAGCCGGGACCAGATACGCAGTATTTT.

The chain joins TRBV7-9 to TRBJ2-2; D possibly corresponds to TRBD1 (5 bases). Trimming cost V 2 bases and J 7 bases, with 14 bases left between them. The CDR3 has 15 amino acids. CDR1 is SEHNR, CDR2 FQNEAQ, per germline (reference sequence). The CDR3 bases are TGTGCCAGCAGCTTACAGGGTTCGGAAAGCGGGGAGCTGTTTTTT. Amino acid sequence: CASSLQGSESGELFF.

The chain links TRBV30 to TRBJ2-5, with 9 bases fitting TRBD1. This CDR3 contains 15 residues. Trimming at V came to 0 bases and at J to 1 base, leaving 3 bases not matched to a gene. Germline CDR1 and CDR2: GTSNPN and SVGIG (reference sequence). The DNA of the CDR3 is TGTGCCTGGAGTGTGGGACAGGGCCGCCAAGAGACCCAGTACTTC. Translation: CAWSVGQGRQETQYF.

CDR3 sequence reads: CASSLGQTGTSGRLEQYF. The CDR3 DNA reads as TGCGCCAGCAGCTTGGGACAAACCGGGACTAGCGGGAGGCTCGAGCAGTACTTC. The chain couples TRBV5-1 to TRBJ2-7, with 15 bases matching TRBD2. Germline V gene sequence: CDR1 SGHRS, CDR2 YFSETQ. V was pared by 0 bases and J by 6 bases, with 10 bases of the junction left unmatched. The length of the CDR3 is 18 residues.

The chain recombines TRBV5-4 with TRBJ2-7, with 12 bases fitting TRBD2. V lost 0 bases and J lost 8; bases outside the gene matches: 9. Germline assignment: CDR1 SGHNT and CDR2 YYREEE (reference sequence). The CDR3 loop spans 16 amino acids. CDR3 loop: CASSLGLAGGPQKQYF. The CDR3 DNA is TGTGCCAGCAGCTTGGGGCTAGCGGGAGGGCCCCAGAAGCAGTACTTC.

The V gene is TRBV30, the J gene TRBJ1-4, with 9 bases that match TRBD1. Germline-derived CDR1 and CDR2 are GTSNPN and SVGIG (reference sequence). With 2 bases clipped from V and 1 base from J, the junction kept 5 bases outside the gene matches. The CDR3 is 16 amino acids. The CDR3 DNA reads as TGTGCCTGGAGTCCTACAGGGGGCGGAACTAATGAAAAACTGTTTTTT. This encodes CAWSPTGGGTNEKLFF.

This clone was recorded once. The J gene is TRBJ2-1, the V gene TRBV2; D unresolved. Between the trimmed V and J ends, which lost 3 bases and 0 bases, there was a span of 9 bases. The CDR3 has 15 amino acids. Germline loops: CDR1 SNHLY, CDR2 FYNNEI. CDR3 nucleotides: TGTGCCAGCAGTGACTGGGTCCCCTCCTACAATGAGCAGTTCTTC. This translates into CASSDWVPSYNEQFF.

The V and J genes are TRBV13 and TRBJ1-3; D call uncertain. This CDR3 has 16 amino acids. Germline CDR1 is PRHDT and CDR2 is FYEKMQ (reference sequence). V gave up 0 bases and J gave up 0 bases, with 9 bases separating them. The CDR3 nucleotides read TGTGCCAGCAGCTTAGGACGGCAGAGCTCTGGAAACACCATATATTTT. Translated, it gives CASSLGRQSSGNTIYF.

V is TRBV18 and J is TRBJ2-7; 8 bases agree with TRBD1. The length of the CDR3 is 14 residues. V was pared by 2 bases and J by 2 bases, with 2 bases of the junction left unmatched. Germline lookup yields CDR1 KGHSH and CDR2 LQKENI. As DNA, the CDR3 is TGTGCCAGCTCACCAGGACAGGGCCCCTACGAGCAGTACTTC. Amino acids: CASSPGQGPYEQYF.

This clone was detected once. The chain carries TRBV19 and TRBJ2-2; the D is unclear. The ends were cut back, 6 bases at V and 5 bases at J, with 10 bases in the middle. The CDR3 is made up of 13 amino acids. Germline values: CDR1 LNHDA, CDR2 SQIVND (reference sequence). CDR3 coding DNA: TGTGCCAGTAGCGGACGGATTACCGGGGAGCTGTTTTTT. It codes for CASSGRITGELFF.

The chain couples TRBV19 to TRBJ1-5, with a tentative D call TRBD1 (6 bases). Germline-derived CDR1 and CDR2 are LNHDA and SQIVND (reference sequence). CDR3 length: 15 residues. The V and J ends lost 6 bases and 6 bases respectively, with 18 bases between them. CDR3 nucleotide sequence: TGTGCCAGTAGATACTCCGGGGGGCACGGTCAGCCCCAGCATTTT. Translating gives CASRYSGGHGQPQHF.

This clone is a singleton in its sample. This rearrangement joins TRBV11-2 to TRBJ2-1; no definite D call. This CDR3 has 12 amino acids. V gave up 1 base and J gave up 9 bases, with 7 bases separating them. In germline, CDR1 is SGHAT, CDR2 FQNNGV. The CDR3 region is CASSLVRGEQFF. CDR3 DNA: TGTGCCAGCAGCTTAGTTCGAGGTGAGCAGTTCTTC.

The chain recombines TRBV5-6 with TRBJ1-2; D perhaps matches TRBD1 (6 bases). Trimming shortened V by 3 bases and J by 4 bases, and 13 bases separated the two germline ends. The CDR3 covers 14 residues. CDR1 is SGHDT, CDR2 YYEEEE, per germline. The chain's CDR3 is CASSWGKQGYGYTF. The CDR3 DNA sequence: TGTGCCAGCAGCTGGGGGAAACAGGGCTATGGCTACACCTTC.

The chain uses TRBV2 and TRBJ1-3; the D gene is possibly TRBD1 (5 bases). Germline CDR1 and CDR2: SNHLY and FYNNEI. The CDR3 runs to 15 residues. V lost 7 bases and J lost 1, with 14 bases in between. The CDR3 spells CASTLTGLSGNTIYF. The CDR3 coding sequence is TGTGCCAGCACTTTAACGGGACTTTCTGGAAACACCATATATTTT.

V gene TRBV28 combines with J gene TRBJ2-7; D is possibly TRBD1 (6 bases). Trimming stripped 6 bases from V and 5 bases from J, with 11 bases between. Germline V lookup: CDR1 MDHEN, CDR2 SYDVKM. This CDR3 spans 12 amino acids. CDR3 in DNA: TGTGCCAGCAGCCTAACAGGGAACGAGCAGTACTTC. Protein product: CASSLTGNEQYF.

The chain has TRBV4-2 and TRBJ2-7; a weak D match, TRBD1 (6 bases). The V gene lost 0 bases and the J gene lost 0 bases, with 9 bases spanning the gap. CDR1 and CDR2 (germline): LGHNA, YNFKEQ. CDR3 length: 15 residues. CDR3 residues: CASSQEQGISYEQYF. As DNA, the CDR3 is TGTGCCAGCAGCCAAGAACAGGGCATCTCCTACGAGCAGTACTTC.

The chain has TRBV10-3 and TRBJ2-7; D gene unclear. Germline CDR1 ENHRY, CDR2 SYGVKD. The CDR3 loop spans 11 amino acids. The V gene lost 6 bases and the J gene lost 6 bases, with 9 bases spanning the gap. The CDR3: CAISSRVEQYF. For the CDR3, the DNA is TGTGCCATCAGCTCGCGTGTCGAGCAGTACTTC.

The gene calls are TRBV9 and TRBJ2-1; possible D gene TRBD2, 9 bases. CDR1 and CDR2 from the germline V gene are SGDLS and YYNGEE. V lost 1 base to trimming and J lost 10 bases, with 30 bases between them. The CDR3 is 19 amino acids. The CDR3 DNA reads as TGTGCCAGCAGCGTACAGGGGGCATATGCGGGAGGGCCCGCTTACGAGCAGTTCTTC. Amino acids: CASSVQGAYAGGPAYEQFF.

Turning to this clone: This same CDR3 is encoded by further DNA sequences in the sample. The chain combines TRBV5-4 with TRBJ2-7; the match to TRBD2 covers 13 bases. CDR1 and CDR2 from the germline V gene are SGHNT and YYREEE (reference sequence). This CDR3 contains 16 residues. V shed 0 bases and J 3 bases; nucleotides not matched to a gene: 3. The CDR3 DNA reads TGTGCCAGCAGCTTGGGACTAGCGGGGGGAAACTACGAGCAGTACTTC. It encodes CASSLGLAGGNYEQYF.